This TCR beta chain was sequenced in a study of T cells in Graves' hyperthyroidism and ophthalmopathy. Notes on the study in general: A 13 V-J signature model discriminated ophthalmopathy versus stable hyperthyroidism.

In the case of this clonotype: What it binds is unknown.

The study based diagnoses on clinical symptoms, serum thyroxine and TRAb, thyroid ultrasound and orbital computed tomography. V was cut by 3 bases and J by 6 bases, with 17 bases left in between. This CDR3 has 16 residues. CDR1 is LNHDA, CDR2 SQIVND, per germline (reference sequence). RNA transcripts yielded amplified TCR beta CDR3 regions. First-round RT-PCR of the TCR CDR3 relied on the HTBI primer set. MiXCR, run by TCRdb on the multiplex PCR reads, gives a single entry per CDR3 protein. The sample has more than 500,000 distinct CDR3 sequences; under 60% are singletons. The sample consisted of peripheral blood or thyroid tissue (not recorded which). The V gene is TRBV19, the J gene TRBJ1-4, with D hard to call. This receptor was obtained from an adult woman with Graves' disease, either hyperthyroidism or ophthalmopathy (not recorded which). The CDR3 is CASSIGRGAEDEKLFF. The CDR3, as DNA: TGTGCCAGTAGTATCGGCCGCGGCGCGGAGGATGAAAAACTGTTTTTT.